The next 24 T cell receptor beta chains were all read from a single sample in a study of T cell repertoires in aging, cancer and after chemotherapy. Multiplex touch-down PCR with TRB-A/B primers amplified rearranged V-D-J TRB sequences. MiXCR, applied by TCRdb to the multiplex PCR reads, yields one record per CDR3 protein. The data show fewer than 20,000 distinct CDR3 sequences, with about 50% seen just once and 10% to 13% held by the top ten. TCR beta rearrangements were amplified from peripheral blood genomic DNA. The sample consisted of blood. The receptors here all came from a human donor in good health.

The gene calls are TRBV6-5 and TRBJ2-7; unclear D gene. The CDR3 is 14 amino acids. CDR1 and CDR2 (germline): MNHEY, SVGAGI. Trimming took off 3 bases at V and 3 bases at J, with 12 bases between the two ends. DNA of the CDR3: TGTGCCAGCAGTTATGTCGAGAACGGCTACGAGCAGTACTTC. Translating gives CASSYVENGYEQYF.

In its sample, this clonotype ranks as large. V usage is TRBV29-1 and J usage is TRBJ2-7; 9 bases are a match to TRBD2. Losses at the gene ends were 3 bases for V and 6 bases for J; bases not matched to a gene: 6. The V gene's germline CDR1 is SQVTM and CDR2 ANQGSEA. The CDR3 sequence is 13 residues long. The CDR3 DNA reads TGCAGCGTTGACGCGGCGGGAGGGCGCGAGCAGTACTTC. Its protein product is CSVDAAGGREQYF.

The chain employs TRBV19 and TRBJ2-2; no firm D call. Between the trimmed V and J ends, which lost 7 bases and 4 bases, there was a span of 10 bases. This CDR3 has 13 amino acids. CDR1 and CDR2 from the germline V gene are LNHDA and SQIVND (reference sequence). Here the CDR3 reads CASIRDFTGELFF. CDR3 coding DNA: TGTGCCAGTATCAGAGATTTCACCGGGGAGCTGTTTTTT.

The chain has TRBV6-5 and TRBJ2-7; no definite D call. Germline lookup yields CDR1 MNHEY and CDR2 SVGAGI. V gave up 5 bases and J gave up 9 bases, with 11 bases separating them. The CDR3 has 11 residues. The CDR3 protein is CASSTRGGQYF. The CDR3 coding sequence is TGTGCCAGCAGTACCCGAGGCGGGCAGTACTTC.

Only a few counts were recorded for this clonotype. The chain carries TRBV19 and TRBJ1-2; TRBD1 matches 10 bases. There are 15 residues in the CDR3. Trimming cost V 5 bases and J 4 bases; bases outside gene matches: 7. Germline assignment: CDR1 LNHDA and CDR2 SQIVND (reference sequence). The CDR3 spells CASSRAGQGIYGYTF. The CDR3 bases are TGTGCCAGTAGTCGCGCGGGACAGGGGATCTATGGCTACACCTTC.

The V call is TRBV12-3 or TRBV12-4, the J call TRBJ2-1; weak D call: TRBD2 (5 bases). The CDR3 has 13 residues. The germline V and J ends were trimmed by 7 bases and 6 bases, with 13 bases remaining between them. CDR3 sequence (DNA): TGTGCCAGCACCCTGGGAGACACCAATGAGCAGTTCTTC. Translation: CASTLGDTNEQFF.

This chain connects TRBV12-3 or TRBV12-4 to TRBJ1-5, with D unresolved. This CDR3 is 13 amino acids long. V was cut by 6 bases and J by 9 bases, with 15 bases left in between. The CDR3 is CASSLPPPGPQHF. In nucleotides, the CDR3 is TGTGCCAGCAGCTTACCCCCTCCGGGGCCCCAGCATTTT.

The chain is built from TRBV19 and TRBJ2-1; D remains ambiguous. The CDR3 is 13 amino acids. The V gene lost 0 bases and the J gene lost 10 bases, with 10 bases spanning the gap. Germline V gene lookup returns CDR1 LNHDA and CDR2 SQIVND (reference sequence). The CDR3 DNA sequence: TGTGCCAGTAGTATAGATCGACCTATGGAGCAGTTCTTC. Translating it yields CASSIDRPMEQFF.

The chain joins TRBV27 to TRBJ1-1, with D possibly matching TRBD1 (5 bases). Germline assignment: CDR1 MNHEY and CDR2 SMNVEV (reference sequence). Trimming left V 5 bases short and J 7 bases short, with 20 bases between. The CDR3 sequence is 15 residues long. The CDR3: CASSRRVGRSGEAFF. CDR3 nucleotide sequence: TGTGCCAGCAGTCGCAGGGTGGGAAGATCAGGTGAAGCTTTCTTT.

This chain uses TRBV29-1 with TRBJ2-1, with TRBD2 matching over 7 bases. Germline CDR1 SQVTM, CDR2 ANQGSEA. The CDR3 has 12 residues. For the CDR3, the DNA is TGCAAGGCGGGAGTATCCTACAATGAGCAGTTCTTC. Protein sequence: CKAGVSYNEQFF.

Here the CDR3 reads CASSLHPPWGAYEQYF. The CDR3 DNA is TGTGCCAGCAGTTTACATCCTCCATGGGGGGCCTACGAGCAGTACTTC. The chain uses TRBV27 and TRBJ2-7; D perhaps matches TRBD2 (6 bases). CDR1 is MNHEY, CDR2 SMNVEV, per germline (reference sequence). Deletions cut 2 bases from V and 2 bases from J, with 16 bases between. CDR3 length equals 16 residues.

The chain couples TRBV5-5 to TRBJ2-1, with TRBD2 matching over 10 bases. The CDR3 length is 12 residues. Per the germline V gene, CDR1 is SGHKS and CDR2 is YYEKEE (reference sequence). V lost 3 bases and J lost 12; bases outside the gene matches: 3. The CDR3 region is CASSSLAGVQFF. The CDR3, as DNA: TGTGCCAGCAGCTCTCTAGCGGGGGTGCAGTTCTTC.

This clonotype was found a few times. The rearrangement links TRBV11-1 to TRBJ2-2, with D unclear. The CDR3 loop spans 14 amino acids. V lost 5 bases to trimming and J lost 1 base, with 8 bases between them. Germline values: CDR1 SGHAT, CDR2 FQDESV (reference sequence). The CDR3 spells CASSRKGNTGELFF. CDR3 sequence (DNA): TGTGCCAGCAGCCGAAAGGGGAACACCGGGGAGCTGTTTTTT. Using reference TRBV11-1 and TRBJ2-2 for the parts outside the CDR3, the full variable domain is EAEVAQSPRYKITEKSQAVAFWCDPISGHATLYWYRQILGQGPELLVQFQDESVVDDSQLPKDRFSAERLKGVDSTLKIQPAELGDSAMYLCASSRKGNTGELFFGEGSRLTVL.

The chain carries TRBV27 and TRBJ1-1, with TRBD1 as a possible D gene (6 bases). CDR1 is MNHEY and CDR2 is SMNVEV in the germline V gene (reference sequence). The V end was cut by 6 bases, the J end by 4 bases, with 21 bases between. This CDR3 is 16 amino acids long. The CDR3 spells CASSTTSRGRGTEAFF. The CDR3 DNA reads TGTGCCAGCAGCACTACGTCCAGGGGAAGGGGCACTGAAGCTTTCTTT.

Here the CDR3 reads CASSLASGKNTEAFF. The CDR3 nucleotides are TGTGCCAGCAGCTTAGCTTCGGGGAAGAACACTGAAGCTTTCTTT. This chain connects TRBV11-1 to TRBJ1-1; the D is unclear. Deletions cut 0 bases from V and 1 base from J, with 9 bases between. Per the germline V gene, CDR1 is SGHAT and CDR2 is FQDESV (reference sequence). The CDR3 consists of 15 residues.

This chain connects TRBV15 to TRBJ2-7; 9 bases agree with TRBD1. Germline CDR1 and CDR2: LNHNV and YYDKDF (reference sequence). CDR3 length: 15 amino acids. V was pared by 1 base and J by 5 bases, with 6 bases of the junction left unmatched. CDR3 region: CATSRGGQGSNEQYF. The DNA of the CDR3 is TGTGCCACCAGCAGAGGGGGACAGGGATCGAACGAGCAGTACTTC.

The chain combines TRBV5-1 with TRBJ2-5, with D unresolved. The CDR3 runs to 11 residues. Germline V gene data show CDR1 as SGHRS and CDR2 as YFSETQ. The ends were cut back, 4 bases at V and 6 bases at J, with 7 bases in the middle. The CDR3 loop is CASSDIKTQYF. The CDR3 DNA reads as TGCGCCAGCAGCGATATAAAGACCCAGTACTTC.

A few counts support this clonotype. The rearrangement uses TRBV6-1 and TRBJ1-2, with D maybe TRBD1 (5 bases). Germline V CDR1 and CDR2: MNHNS, SASEGT. The CDR3 contains 12 residues. V lost 3 bases, J lost 5 bases, and 7 bases lay in between. CDR3 sequence (DNA): TGTGCCAGCAGTGATACAGGTTATGGCTACACCTTC. This encodes CASSDTGYGYTF.

This clonotype ranks as medium-sized. V gene TRBV5-5 combines with J gene TRBJ2-6; D uncertain. This CDR3 is built from 15 residues. Germline CDR1 SGHKS, CDR2 YYEKEE (reference sequence). Trimming took 1 base from V and 2 from J, leaving 7 bases between them. CDR3 residues: CASSLLGAGANVLTF. The DNA of the CDR3 is TGTGCCAGCAGCTTGCTAGGTGCTGGGGCCAACGTCCTGACTTTC.

This clonotype was observed a few times. CDR3 region: CASSPRMGYEQYF. The CDR3 nucleotides read TGTGCCAGCAGCCCCCGAATGGGTTACGAGCAGTACTTC. This chain joins TRBV11-1 and TRBJ2-7; D not certain. In germline, CDR1 is SGHAT, CDR2 FQDESV (reference sequence). The CDR3 has 13 residues. The V and J ends lost 5 bases and 4 bases respectively, with 12 bases between them.

This clonotype has more than one count but fewer than ten. J is TRBJ2-7 and V is TRBV5-1; TRBD1 matches at 7 bases. Trimming took 4 bases from V and 4 from J; bases not matched to a gene: 11. The CDR3 sequence is 15 residues long. Germline CDR1 SGHRS, CDR2 YFSETQ. The CDR3 is CASSPGTARDYEQYF. As DNA, the CDR3 is TGCGCCAGCAGCCCTGGGACAGCCCGGGATTACGAGCAGTACTTC.

The V and J genes are TRBV19 and TRBJ2-7; D ambiguous. CDR1 LNHDA and CDR2 SQIVND come from the germline V gene (reference sequence). The CDR3 length is 16 residues. Trimming took off 0 bases at V and 3 bases at J, with 15 bases between the two ends. The CDR3 region has the DNA TGTGCCAGTAGTATAGATCGGAGTAGCTTGAGCTACGAGCAGTACTTC. Translated, it gives CASSIDRSSLSYEQYF.

This chain connects TRBV6-2 or TRBV6-3 to TRBJ2-2, with no clear D. The CDR3 extends over 13 amino acids. CDR1 MNHEY and CDR2 SVGEGT come from the germline V gene. Between the trimmed V and J ends, which lost 3 bases and 6 bases, there was a span of 8 bases. The CDR3 here is CASSYNPPGELFF. The CDR3 coding sequence is TGTGCCAGCAGTTATAATCCCCCCGGGGAGCTGTTTTTT.

The chain links TRBV6-1 to TRBJ2-5; tentatively, D is TRBD1 (5 bases). CDR3 size: 14 residues. Trimming removed 5 bases at V and 9 bases at J, with 19 bases between. Germline V gene sequence: CDR1 MNHNS, CDR2 SASEGT. The CDR3 DNA is TGTGCCAGCAGTATGGACACGGCGTCGTGGGCCCAGTACTTC. This codes for CASSMDTASWAQYF.